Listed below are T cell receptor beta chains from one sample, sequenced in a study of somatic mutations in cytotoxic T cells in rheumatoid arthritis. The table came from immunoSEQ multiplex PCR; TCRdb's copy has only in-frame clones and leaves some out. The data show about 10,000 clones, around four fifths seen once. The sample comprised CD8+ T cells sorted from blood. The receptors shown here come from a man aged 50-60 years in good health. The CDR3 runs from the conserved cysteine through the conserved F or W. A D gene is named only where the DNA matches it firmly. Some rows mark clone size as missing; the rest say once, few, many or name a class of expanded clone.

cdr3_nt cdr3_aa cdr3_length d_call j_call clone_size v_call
TGTGCCACCACGAGAGGGTTGGATTCACCCCTCCACTTT CATTRGLDSPLHF 13 - TRBJ1-6 - TRBV2
TGCGCCAGCAGCTGGGACAAAGCCTACGAGCAGTACTTC CASSWDKAYEQYF 13 - TRBJ2-7 hyperexpanded TRBV5-1
TGTGCCAGCAGCTTAGGGACTACGGGCTTCGATACGCAGTATTTT CASSLGTTGFDTQYF 15 TRBD2 TRBJ2-3 once TRBV7-3
TGTGCCAGCAGTTTGTCAGGGGGATTGAACACTGAAGCTTTCTTT CASSLSGGLNTEAFF 15 TRBD1 TRBJ1-1 - TRBV28
TGTGCCAGCAGCTCATACGGGTTGCGGCCCACAGATACGCAGTATTTT CASSSYGLRPTDTQYF 16 - TRBJ2-3 - TRBV9
TGTGCCAGCAGTTACTCGAGGGTTGGAAATGAGCAGTTCTTC CASSYSRVGNEQFF 14 - TRBJ2-1 - TRBV6-5
TGTGCCAGCAGCGCGACTAGCGGGAGAATCCATGAGCAGTTCTTC CASSATSGRIHEQFF 15 TRBD2 TRBJ2-1 once TRBV9
TGCGCCAGCAGCTCCGTGACAGTTCCCACCTACGAGCAGTACTTC CASSSVTVPTYEQYF 15 - TRBJ2-7 - TRBV5-1
TGCGCCAGCAGCCTGGACAGGGCCCAGACCGGGGAGCTGTTTTTT CASSLDRAQTGELFF 15 TRBD1 TRBJ2-2 - TRBV10-1
TGCGCCAGCAGCCAAGATCATCACGGGGTTCCCTACGAGCAGTACTTC CASSQDHHGVPYEQYF 16 - TRBJ2-7 - TRBV4-1
TGCAGCGTTGGGTCAGTCCCCTACGAGCAGTACTTC CSVGSVPYEQYF 12 - TRBJ2-7 - TRBV29-1
TGTGCCAGCAGCTTAGCTAGTTTCTATGGCTACACCTTC CASSLASFYGYTF 13 - TRBJ1-2 - TRBV7-9
TGTGCCAGCAGTTCTCAGGGGTCCACGGGAGAGACCCAGTACTTC CASSSQGSTGETQYF 15 - TRBJ2-5 - TRBV27
TGTGCCAGCAGTTTAGCGTTGGAGGGCCACCACTGTGGAAACACCATATATTTT CASSLALEGHHCGNTIYF 18 - TRBJ1-3 once TRBV27
TGTGCCAGCAGCCGATCGACAGGGGGGGTTATAGGCTACACCTTC CASSRSTGGVIGYTF 15 TRBD1 TRBJ1-2 - TRBV7-8
TGCGCCAGCAGCCAAGGGGGGGACAGGGTTACATATGGCTACACCTTC CASSQGGDRVTYGYTF 16 TRBD1 TRBJ1-2 medium-sized TRBV4-1
TGTGCCTGGAGTCTCCATGGGCCCAATCAGCCCCAGCATTTT CAWSLHGPNQPQHF 14 - TRBJ1-5 - TRBV30
TGTGCCAGCACCAGTGACGGGGACAGCTACAATGAGCAGTTCTTC CASTSDGDSYNEQFF 15 TRBD1 TRBJ2-1 medium-sized TRBV7-9
TGTGCCAGCAGCTCTTGGACAGGGGGAATGAACACTGAAGCTTTCTTT CASSSWTGGMNTEAFF 16 TRBD1 TRBJ1-1 - TRBV7-9
TGCGCCAGCAGCCTCGTTTCGGGGGGGGGCTACGAGCAGTACTTC CASSLVSGGGYEQYF 15 TRBD2 TRBJ2-7 - TRBV4-1
TGCGCCAGCAGCTCTGGACAGGGAGGAAATCAGCCCCAGCATTTT CASSSGQGGNQPQHF 15 TRBD1 TRBJ1-5 - TRBV5-1
TGTGCCAGCAGCTCTGGGACAGGGAACTACGAGCAGTACTTC CASSSGTGNYEQYF 14 TRBD1 TRBJ2-7 - TRBV9
TGTGCCAGCAGTGAAGGACTAGCGGGGACCTACGAGCAGTACTTC CASSEGLAGTYEQYF 15 TRBD2 TRBJ2-7 - TRBV2
TGTGCCAGCAGCGTAACGGCGGGGAGCACAGATACGCAGTATTTT CASSVTAGSTDTQYF 15 - TRBJ2-3 - TRBV9
TGTGCCAGCACTACGACAGGGCGCGAGAGCCAGTACTTC CASTTTGRESQYF 13 TRBD1 TRBJ2-5 few TRBV6-6
TGTGCCAGCAGTGGTAGCGGGGGCACAGATACGCAGTATTTT CASSGSGGTDTQYF 14 TRBD2 TRBJ2-3 - TRBV6-4
TGTGCCAGCAGTGACAGGCAAGACTATGGCTACACCTTC CASSDRQDYGYTF 13 - TRBJ1-2 - TRBV28
TGTGCCAGCAGCCCAGGGGGTGGGTGGGGGTACTCCTACGAGCAGTACTTC CASSPGGGWGYSYEQYF 17 TRBD1 TRBJ2-7 - TRBV7-8
TGTGCCAGCAGCCCGACCGGGACAGCGGATTCACCCCTCCACTTT CASSPTGTADSPLHF 15 TRBD1 TRBJ1-6 - TRBV13
TGTGCCAGCAGGATGGACACGAACACCGGGGAGCTGTTTTTT CASRMDTNTGELFF 14 - TRBJ2-2 - TRBV27
TGTGCCAGCAGTCCAATGGACAGACCCCCTTATGGCTACACCTTC CASSPMDRPPYGYTF 15 - TRBJ1-2 medium-sized TRBV28
TGTGCCATCAGTGAGTCGATTGGTTCCGGGGAGACCCAGTACTTC CAISESIGSGETQYF 15 - TRBJ2-5 - TRBV10-3
TGTGCCAGCAGCTGGGGCAGGGGATTGCACCCAAATTCACCCCTCCACTTT CASSWGRGLHPNSPLHF 17 - TRBJ1-6 - TRBV5-4
TGTGCCATCAGCACCGGGGGAAACACTGAAGCTTTCTTT CAISTGGNTEAFF 13 - TRBJ1-1 - TRBV10-3
TGTGCCAGCAGCATCGACAGGGGAGTGACTGAAGCTTTCTTT CASSIDRGVTEAFF 14 TRBD1 TRBJ1-1 - TRBV7-2
TGTGCCAGCACAATAGATTTGTACAATGAGCAGTTCTTC CASTIDLYNEQFF 13 - TRBJ2-1 - TRBV5-8
TGTGCCAGCAGATCACAGACAGGGAAAAACGAGCAGTACTTC CASRSQTGKNEQYF 14 TRBD1 TRBJ2-7 - TRBV5-6
TGTGCCAGCAGCGTAGGCGTCCGTGGCAATGAGCAGTTCTTC CASSVGVRGNEQFF 14 - TRBJ2-1 - TRBV9
TGTGCCTGGAGTGTATTGAGTGGTAAGCCCACGAGCCTTGGGGCCAACGTCCTGACTTTC CAWSVLSGKPTSLGANVLTF 20 - TRBJ2-6 - TRBV30
TGTGCCAGCAGATCACCAGGGGAGACCCAGTACTTC CASRSPGETQYF 12 - TRBJ2-5 once TRBV2
TGTGCCAGCAGCAACGGACAGTACGGTGAGCAGTTCTTC CASSNGQYGEQFF 13 - TRBJ2-1 - TRBV5-4
TGTGCCAGCAGATACAGCGGGGGGGTCGCATACAATGAGCAGTTCTTC CASRYSGGVAYNEQFF 16 TRBD2 TRBJ2-1 - TRBV2
TGTGCCAGTACCCCCGAGCGGGAGGGCCCGTACGAGCAGTACTTC CASTPEREGPYEQYF 15 TRBD2 TRBJ2-7 - TRBV7-9
TGTGCCAGCAGCTTCCCCCGGACAGGGGAAGATGAAAAACTGTTTTTT CASSFPRTGEDEKLFF 16 TRBD1 TRBJ1-4 - TRBV7-9
TGTGCCAGCAGTTTAACCCCCGGGTTTGGACAGCCCCAGCATTTT CASSLTPGFGQPQHF 15 - TRBJ1-5 - TRBV27
TGCGCCAGCAGCCAAGATGGAGGATCCAATCAGCCCCAGCATTTT CASSQDGGSNQPQHF 15 - TRBJ1-5 once TRBV4-3
TGTGCCAGCAGTTTTCGCCAGGGGGCGGGTGGCTACACCTTC CASSFRQGAGGYTF 14 TRBD1 TRBJ1-2 large TRBV28
TGTGCCACATCACTCAGGGGGATCTCCTACGAGCAGTACTTC CATSLRGISYEQYF 14 TRBD1 TRBJ2-7 - TRBV6-5
TGTGCCAGCAGTTTGACCCCAGGGAGCAATCAGCCCCAGCATTTT CASSLTPGSNQPQHF 15 - TRBJ1-5 once TRBV6-5
TGTGCCAGCAGCTCTAGTCCCGGAGGGGAGCTGTTTTTT CASSSSPGGELFF 13 - TRBJ2-2 - TRBV2
TGTGCCAGCTCCCCCGGGACAGGGCTCTACAATGAGCAGTTCTTC CASSPGTGLYNEQFF 15 TRBD1 TRBJ2-1 - TRBV18
TGTGCCAGCTACCAAACAGGGAACTATGGCTACACCTTC CASYQTGNYGYTF 13 - TRBJ1-2 - TRBV5-6
TGCGCCAGCAGCCAAGGGACAGGGTGGGACTATGAGCAGTTCTTC CASSQGTGWDYEQFF 15 TRBD1 TRBJ2-1 - TRBV4-3
TGTGCCATCAGTGATGGGACTAGGGTTAGCACAGATACGCAGTATTTT CAISDGTRVSTDTQYF 16 TRBD2 TRBJ2-3 few TRBV10-3